The next 5 T cell receptor beta chains were all read from a single sample in a study of CD4 and CD8 cells across lung adenocarcinoma regions. From the PCR reads, TCRdb called clonotypes with MiXCR, one entry per CDR3 protein. The table records 22,000 or so distinct CDR3 sequences, approximately 49% of them present only once. Sequencing was done on a sample of CD8+ T cells from the center of a lung tumor. Receptors originate from a female donor with lung adenocarcinoma. The CD4 and CD8 labels of this study may be unreliable.

With regard to this clonotype: A read error may produce the germline difference seen at one junction end. The genes are TRBV6-1 and TRBJ2-1; D is unclear. Per the germline V gene, CDR1 is MNHNS and CDR2 is SASEGT. The CDR3 is 11 amino acids. The CDR3 DNA is TGTGCCAGCAGTGGTTACGATGAGCTGTTTTTC. This codes for CASSGYDELFF.

The CDR3 bases are TGTGCCAGCACCGAGTTCGCCAGTCTTGGTGAGCAGTTCTTC. It specifies CASTEFASLGEQFF. The chain employs TRBV7-9 and TRBJ2-1; D remains unclear. The germline gives CDR1 SEHNR, CDR2 FQNEAQ (reference sequence). V lost 7 bases, J lost 9 bases, and 19 bases lay in between. The CDR3 covers 14 residues.

This clonotype was seen a few times. This rearrangement joins TRBV27 to TRBJ2-1, with 9 bases identical to TRBD2. The germline gives CDR1 MNHEY, CDR2 SMNVEV (reference sequence). J was trimmed by 13 bases and V by 6 bases; bases with no gene match: 19. The CDR3 length is 16 residues. In DNA form, the CDR3 reads TGTGCCAGCAGCCCTTTAGCGGGAGCAGGGGTGGTTGAACAGTTCTTC. This codes for CASSPLAGAGVVEQFF.

This clonotype was seen only once. This may be a read error: a much more frequent sequence differs by one nucleotide. The missing conserved phenylalanine or tryptophan at the end of this CDR3 makes a read error likely. The chain links TRBV7-2 to TRBJ2-1; D uncertain. V was cut by 1 base and J by 10 bases, with 20 bases left in between. CDR1 is SGHTA, CDR2 FQGNSA, per germline. The length of the CDR3 is 16 residues. This CDR3 reads CASSLGPRSQTVEQFL. DNA for the CDR3: TGTGCCAGCAGCTTAGGGCCCCGGAGTCAGACTGTCGAGCAGTTCCTC.

The gene calls are TRBV10-1 and TRBJ2-5; D assignment may be TRBD1 or TRBD2 (6 bases each). This CDR3 comprises 15 residues. Trimming cost V 11 bases and J 11 bases, with 30 bases left between them. The germline V gene has CDR1 WNHNN and CDR2 SYGVQD (reference sequence). This CDR3 is CAGGPGGRDPDTQYF. The CDR3 nucleotides are TGCGCCGGGGGTCCCGGGGGCCGGGACCCAGATACGCAGTACTTC.